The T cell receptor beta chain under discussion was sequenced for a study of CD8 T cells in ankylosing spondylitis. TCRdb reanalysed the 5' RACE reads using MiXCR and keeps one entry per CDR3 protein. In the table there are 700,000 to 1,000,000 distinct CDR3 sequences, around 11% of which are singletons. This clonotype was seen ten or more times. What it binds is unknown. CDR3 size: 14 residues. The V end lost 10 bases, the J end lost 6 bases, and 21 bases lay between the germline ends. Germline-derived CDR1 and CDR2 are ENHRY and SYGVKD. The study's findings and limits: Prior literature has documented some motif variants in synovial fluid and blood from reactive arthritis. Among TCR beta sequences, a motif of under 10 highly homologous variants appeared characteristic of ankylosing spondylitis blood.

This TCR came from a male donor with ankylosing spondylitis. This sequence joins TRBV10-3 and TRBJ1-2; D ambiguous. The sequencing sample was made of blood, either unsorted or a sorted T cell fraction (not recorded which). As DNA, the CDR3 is TGTGCCACCCTTCGGACTGCAGAGAAGGATGGCTACACCTTC. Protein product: CATLRTAEKDGYTF.